These 18 T cell receptor beta chains were sequenced from one sample in a study of T cell repertoires in cytomegalovirus infection. Using its own MiXCR run on the reads, TCRdb lists one record per CDR3 protein. The table has about 830,000 distinct CDR3 sequences, approximately 30% seen once. These receptors lack a known antigen. Sequenced material: cultured CD8+ T cells from PBMCs, taken from culture after CMV antigen stimulation. The receptors were sampled from a human donor in good health (CMV status not recorded). Some clones in this sample may be carry-over from other donors' samples.

Note on this clonotype: A clone one base away is much larger, so this may be a read error. J is TRBJ2-3 and V is TRBV7-2; possibly TRBD1 or TRBD2 for D (5 bases each). This CDR3 spans 13 amino acids. In germline, CDR1 is SGHTA, CDR2 FQGNSA. Here the CDR3 DNA reads TGTGCCAGTTTGGGGACGGGGTCGGATACGCTGTATTTT. It is translated as CASLGTGSDTLYF.

This clonotype showed up just once. One junction end disagrees with the germline gene, perhaps due to a read error. The V call is TRBV6-2 or TRBV6-3, the J call TRBJ2-5; D is unresolved. This CDR3 has 14 amino acids. Germline V gene lookup returns CDR1 MNHEY and CDR2 SVGEGT. The CDR3 bases are TGTGTCAGCTCCCCGCCGGTGTACCAAGAGACCCAGTACTTC. Translating it yields CVSSPPVYQETQYF.

This clonotype was observed at least ten times. The chain uses TRBV7-6 and TRBJ2-3, with D perhaps assigned TRBD1 or TRBD2 (5 bases each). The CDR3 has 15 amino acids. V was trimmed by 6 bases and J by 0 bases, leaving 13 bases between them. Germline CDR1 is SGHVS and CDR2 is FNYEAQ. DNA of the CDR3: TGTGCCAGCAGTACCGGACGGGACAGCACAGATACGCAGTATTTT. It yields the protein CASSTGRDSTDTQYF.

Regarding this clonotype: Germline is not matched at one junction end, which may reflect a read error. This chain joins TRBV27 and TRBJ1-5, with no clear D. Germline-derived CDR1 and CDR2 are MNHEY and SMNVEV (reference sequence). The CDR3 extends over 16 amino acids. This CDR3 is CASSSNSVISNQSQHF. In DNA form, the CDR3 reads TGTGCCAGCAGTAGCAATTCGGTGATTAGCAATCAGTCCCAGCATTTT.

The J gene is TRBJ2-1, the V gene TRBV20-1, with 7 positions matching TRBD1. With 6 bases clipped from V and 4 bases from J, the junction kept 12 bases outside the gene matches. From germline, CDR1 is DFQATT and CDR2 SNEGSKA (reference sequence). This CDR3 spans 15 amino acids. As DNA, the CDR3 is TGCAGTGCCCCCGGAGAAGGGGGCCGGTACAATGAGCAGTTCTTC. Encoded protein: CSAPGEGGRYNEQFF.

There are a few counts of this clonotype. The junction shows a germline mismatch at one end, possibly a read error. This chain's CDR3 is CASTLAGVENQPQHF. The CDR3 nucleotides read TGTGCCAGCACCTTGGCCGGGGTCGAAAATCAGCCCCAGCATTTT. V usage is TRBV5-6 and J usage is TRBJ1-5; no clear D gene. The CDR3 loop spans 15 amino acids. The germline CDR1 and CDR2 sequences are SGHDT and YYEEEE.

This clonotype was picked up many times. The V gene is TRBV4-1, the J gene TRBJ1-2; D not certain. Trimming left V 0 bases short and J 4 bases short, with 12 bases between. CDR3 length: 15 amino acids. Germline V gives CDR1 MGHRA, CDR2 YSYEKL. The CDR3 spells CASSQDSASFYGYTF. CDR3 bases: TGCGCCAGCAGCCAAGATTCGGCCAGCTTCTATGGCTACACCTTC.

This clonotype appeared a few times. J is TRBJ1-6 and V is TRBV10-3, with 7 bases matching TRBD1. This CDR3 is built from 14 residues. V was clipped by 11 bases and J by 3 bases; unmatched bases: 7. Germline-derived CDR1 and CDR2 are ENHRY and SYGVKD. This CDR3 reads CAAGRDSYNSPLHF. The CDR3 DNA follows: TGTGCCGCTGGACGGGACAGCTATAATTCACCCCTCCACTTT.

The chain recombines TRBV4-2 with TRBJ2-2; D is perhaps TRBD2 (6 bases). Germline-derived CDR1 and CDR2 are LGHNA and YNFKEQ. The CDR3 is 17 residues long. Deletions cut 1 base from V and 2 bases from J, with 14 bases between. Written as DNA, the CDR3 is TGTGCCAGCAGCCAAGTGGAGGTGGGGGGAAACACCGGGGAGCTGTTTTTT. It yields the protein CASSQVEVGGNTGELFF.

The genes are TRBV5-4 and TRBJ1-2; D is uncertain. V lost 3 bases to trimming and J lost 3 bases, with 12 bases between them. The CDR3 runs to 14 residues. Germline V gene data show CDR1 as SGHNT and CDR2 as YYREEE (reference sequence). CDR3 residues: CASSYPGEYYGYTF. In DNA, the CDR3 is TGTGCCAGCAGCTACCCCGGGGAGTACTATGGCTACACCTTC.

The gene calls are TRBV13 and TRBJ2-3, with 8 bases identical to TRBD1. V was clipped by 5 bases and J by 6 bases; unmatched bases: 7. The CDR3 runs 14 residues. CDR1 is PRHDT, CDR2 FYEKMQ, per germline (reference sequence). This chain's CDR3 is CASSPGRGLDTQYF. CDR3 bases: TGTGCCAGCAGCCCAGGCAGGGGGCTGGATACGCAGTATTTT. Full variable domain (outside the CDR3, taken from reference TRBV13 and TRBJ2-3): AAGVIQSPRHLIKEKRETATLKCYPIPRHDTVYWYQQGPGQDPQFLISFYEKMQSDKGSIPDRFSAQQFSDYHSELNMSSLELGDSALYFCASSPGRGLDTQYFGPGTRLTVL.

This clonotype was observed many times. V is TRBV28 and J is TRBJ2-5; 11 nucleotides agree with TRBD2. There are 17 residues in the CDR3. V dropped 2 bases and J dropped 1; count of bases not matched to a gene: 6. Germline V CDR1 and CDR2: MDHEN, SYDVKM. The CDR3, as DNA: TGTGCCAGCAGTTTAGCGACTAGCGGGGAACTCCAAGAGACCCAGTACTTC. Translation gives CASSLATSGELQETQYF.

This clonotype was observed a few times. The rearrangement links TRBV6-2 or TRBV6-3 to TRBJ1-1; D unclear. CDR3 length: 11 amino acids. V was trimmed by 6 bases and J by 6 bases, leaving 8 bases between them. Germline CDR1 and CDR2: MNHEY and SVGEGT. CDR3 DNA sequence: TGTGCCAGCAGCGACCCACCTGAAGCTTTCTTT. Amino acids: CASSDPPEAFF.

The table lists this clonotype with many counts. The chain carries TRBV12-3 or TRBV12-4 and TRBJ2-7; D may be TRBD1 (5 bases). The CDR3 has 13 amino acids. Trimming took 4 bases from V and 5 from J, leaving 12 bases between them. Here the CDR3 reads CASSSGHLDEQYF. The CDR3 coding sequence is TGTGCCAGCAGTTCAGGGCACCTGGACGAGCAGTACTTC.

The V and J genes are TRBV10-3 and TRBJ2-7; the match to TRBD1 covers 12 bases. V shed 2 bases, J shed 6 bases, and the junction held 8 bases outside the gene matches. From germline, CDR1 is ENHRY and CDR2 SYGVKD. This CDR3 contains 16 residues. CDR3 sequence (DNA): TGTGCCATCAGTGAGCGAAATTCGGGACAGGGGGCCGAGCAGTACTTC. This codes for CAISERNSGQGAEQYF.

This clonotype was detected many times. This chain uses TRBV7-9 with TRBJ2-7; a possible D gene is TRBD2 (7 bases). CDR3 length equals 14 residues. The ends were cut back, 1 base at V and 5 bases at J, with 12 bases in the middle. Germline CDR1 reads SEHNR; CDR2 reads FQNEAQ (reference sequence). The CDR3 DNA is TGTGCCAGCAGCTTAGAACGAGGGGGGGACGAGCAGTACTTC. Amino acids: CASSLERGGDEQYF.

This chain joins TRBV29-1 and TRBJ2-3; no firm D call. The CDR3 totals 13 residues. Germline assignment: CDR1 SQVTM and CDR2 ANQGSEA. Trimming removed 0 bases at V and 2 bases at J, with 6 bases between. The CDR3 DNA follows: TGCAGCGTTGAAGATCCTCACACAGATACGCAGTATTTT. This encodes CSVEDPHTDTQYF.

This clonotype has a handful of counts. The rearrangement uses TRBV4-1 and TRBJ2-7; D gene ambiguous. Germline V gene lookup returns CDR1 MGHRA and CDR2 YSYEKL. Deletions cut 0 bases from V and 3 bases from J, with 12 bases between. CDR3 length: 15 amino acids. The CDR3, as DNA: TGCGCCAGCAGCCAAGATAAGGGCAGAATCTACGAGCAGTACTTC. This codes for CASSQDKGRIYEQYF.